This T cell receptor beta chain was sequenced for a study of blood T cells in healthy people across ages (dated by TCRdb to about 2015). For context, the study as a whole: In model experiments, roughly one uniquely barcoded TCR beta cDNA molecule per two T cells was captured by template switching. The donors were divided into four age groups: young (average approximately 17 years), middle-aged (around 37), aged (around 59) and long-lived (about 90). To avoid experimental bias, donors of different ages were spread randomly across the sequencing lanes. The study measured age-related changes in TCR beta repertoire diversity using deep sequencing normalized with unique cDNA molecular identifiers. Two additional independent replicas of 1 million unique cDNA reads from the same blood draw were analyzed for two donors (one aged 18 to 30 and one aged 80 or older). Findings and caveats that apply to the study as a whole: Conclusive comparison of naive and antigen-experienced compartments was prevented by the profiling of bulk unsorted PBMCs. Observed TCR beta diversity correlated strongly with the percentage of naive T cells measured by flow cytometry. Total diversity estimates from one million sequenced T cells were considered lower bounds and underestimates. The long-lived group showed more naive CD4+ T cells, fewer expanded clones and increased TCR diversity than the aged group, suggesting age selection. The CMV infection status of donors was not known, potentially confounding age-related changes in expanded clonotypes. As age increased, observed TCR beta diversity per million T cells dropped in a roughly linear way, and a significant reduction was already evident by age about 36.

Many counts were recorded for this clonotype. No cognate antigen has been identified for it. No much larger clone exists at a distance of one base, and base qualities are not known. The library was prepared using 5' RACE. The listed sequencing device is Illumina HiSeq 2500. The second PCR ran for about 7 to 11 cycles and used a J-beta primer mix along with a sample-barcoded 5' primer. A template-switch 5' adaptor carrying 12 random nucleotides introduced a unique molecular identifier onto each TCR beta cDNA molecule. Each sample yielded at least 2.5 million CDR3-containing paired-end reads. All of the RNA was converted into first-strand cDNA using the Mint cDNA synthesis kit, with a TRBC-specific oligonucleotide serving as the primer. All cDNA was treated with uracil-DNA glycosylase and then went through a first 18-cycle PCR with the universal primers M1SS and BC2_uni_R. On the study's bioinformatics: For normalization, 1 million high-quality reads, each with a distinct molecular identifier, were randomly selected from each sample. Reads sharing molecular identifiers were discarded rather than binned into consensus sequences. MiTCR, set to a Q25 quality threshold and the strictest error-elimination algorithm, was used for CDR3 identification, clonotype clustering and error correction. Lower-bound total TCR beta diversity was estimated with a nonparametric unseen species model using Euler transformation. TCRdb took the public reads, trimmed them with fastp at Q25, ran MiXCR for clone calling and kept in-frame beta chains. When rows share a CDR3 protein, they turn into one entry using the most common DNA and genes. The V and J calls come from TCRdb's annotation, not from the publication. The sample profile shows approximately 810,000 distinct CDR3 sequences; roughly 26% of them were found once. Of the sample, around a sixth falls within the top ten clones.

The 35 to 40 donors, aged about 6 to 100 years, were systemically healthy Caucasian individuals from Russia. Each donor gave ten milliliters of peripheral blood, collected into EDTA-treated Vacutainer tubes. Ficoll-Paque density-gradient centrifugation was used to isolate PBMCs, with at least 6.5 million per sample. Total RNA, at least 6 micrograms per sample, was extracted from PBMCs with Trizol reagent. For every donor, flow cytometry on a PBMC aliquot measured the percentage of naive CD45RAhigh/CD27high T cells. The CDR3 goes from the cysteine to the phenylalanine over 14 residues. Only the CDR3 portion is preserved as DNA: 42 bases, with reading frame beginning at the first base. Relative to germline, V is 3 bases shorter and J is 7 bases shorter, with 16 bases between their ends. CDR1 and CDR2 are read off the germline V gene (reference sequence) as SGHKS and YYEKEE.

The sequenced material came from blood. This receptor was taken from a woman aged 80 or over in good health. The sequence is built from TRBV5-5 and TRBJ1-2; the D gene is unclear. DNA sequence: TGTGCCAGCAGCTCGGGCGTACTACAGAGTGGCTACACCTTC. Its translation is CASSSGVLQSGYTF.